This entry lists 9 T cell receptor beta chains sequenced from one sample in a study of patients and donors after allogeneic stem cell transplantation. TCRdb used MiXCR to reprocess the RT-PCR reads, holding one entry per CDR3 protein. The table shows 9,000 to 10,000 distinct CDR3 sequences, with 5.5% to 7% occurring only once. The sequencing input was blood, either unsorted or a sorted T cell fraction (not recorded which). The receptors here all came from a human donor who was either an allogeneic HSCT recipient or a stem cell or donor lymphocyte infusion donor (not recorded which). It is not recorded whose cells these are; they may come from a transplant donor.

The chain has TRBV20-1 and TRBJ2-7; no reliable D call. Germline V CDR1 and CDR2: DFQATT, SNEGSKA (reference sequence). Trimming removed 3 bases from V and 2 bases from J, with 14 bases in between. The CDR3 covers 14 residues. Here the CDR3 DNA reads TGCAGTGCTAGCTTTGGCGCAGAAACCTACGAGCAGTACTTC. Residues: CSASFGAETYEQYF.

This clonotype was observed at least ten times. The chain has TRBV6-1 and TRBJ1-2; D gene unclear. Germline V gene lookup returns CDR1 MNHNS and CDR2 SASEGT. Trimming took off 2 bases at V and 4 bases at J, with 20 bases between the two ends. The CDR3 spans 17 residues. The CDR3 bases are TGTGCCAGCAGTGAAAGGTATTCGGGAATTTGGGTCTATGGCTACACCTTC. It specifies CASSERYSGIWVYGYTF.

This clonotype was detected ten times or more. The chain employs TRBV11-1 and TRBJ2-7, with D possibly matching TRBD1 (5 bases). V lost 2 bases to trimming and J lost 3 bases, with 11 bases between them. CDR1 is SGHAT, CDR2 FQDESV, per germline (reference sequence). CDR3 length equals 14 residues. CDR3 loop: CASSLKGLLYEQYF. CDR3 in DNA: TGTGCCAGCAGCTTAAAGGGGCTCCTCTACGAGCAGTACTTC.

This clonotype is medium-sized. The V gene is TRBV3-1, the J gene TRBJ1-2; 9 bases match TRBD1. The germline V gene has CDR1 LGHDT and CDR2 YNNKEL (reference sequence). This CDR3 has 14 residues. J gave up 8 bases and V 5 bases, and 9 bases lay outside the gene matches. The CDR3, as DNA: TGTGCCAGCAGCTACCAGGGACAGGGAGGCGGCTACACCTTC. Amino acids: CASSYQGQGGGYTF. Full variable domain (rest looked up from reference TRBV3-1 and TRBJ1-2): DTAVSQTPKYLVTQMGNDKSIKCEQNLGHDTMYWYKQDSKKFLKIMFSYNNKELIINETVPNRFSPKSPDKAHLNLHINSLELGDSAVYFCASSYQGQGGGYTFGSGTRLTVV.

The CDR3 here is CASSPPAGMAFF. The CDR3 DNA reads as TGTGCCAGCAGCCCACCCGCAGGGATGGCTTTCTTT. The chain recombines TRBV7-6 with TRBJ1-1; a weak D match, TRBD1 (5 bases). Trimming cost V 5 bases and J 11 bases, with 15 bases left between them. CDR1 and CDR2 (germline): SGHVS, FNYEAQ. CDR3 length: 12 residues.

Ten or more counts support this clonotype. DNA for the CDR3: TGTGCCTGGTCGGCGATTTCTAACTATGGCTACACCTTC. This encodes CAWSAISNYGYTF. The chain has TRBV30 and TRBJ1-2; unclear D gene. V was clipped by 5 bases and J by 0 bases, with 10 bases between them. Germline V gene data show CDR1 as GTSNPN and CDR2 as SVGIG (reference sequence). The CDR3 runs 13 residues.

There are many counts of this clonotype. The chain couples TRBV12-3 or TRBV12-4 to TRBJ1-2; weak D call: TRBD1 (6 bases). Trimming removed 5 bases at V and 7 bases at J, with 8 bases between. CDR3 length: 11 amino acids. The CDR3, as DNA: TGTGCCAGCAGTAACAGGGCTGGCTACACCTTC. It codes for CASSNRAGYTF.

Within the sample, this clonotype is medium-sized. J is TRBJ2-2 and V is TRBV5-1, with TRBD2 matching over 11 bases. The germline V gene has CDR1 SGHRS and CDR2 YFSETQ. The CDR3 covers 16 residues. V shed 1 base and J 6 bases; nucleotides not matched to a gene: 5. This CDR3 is CASSLSGLAAPGELFF. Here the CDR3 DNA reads TGCGCCAGCAGCTTGTCGGGACTAGCGGCGCCCGGGGAGCTGTTTTTT.

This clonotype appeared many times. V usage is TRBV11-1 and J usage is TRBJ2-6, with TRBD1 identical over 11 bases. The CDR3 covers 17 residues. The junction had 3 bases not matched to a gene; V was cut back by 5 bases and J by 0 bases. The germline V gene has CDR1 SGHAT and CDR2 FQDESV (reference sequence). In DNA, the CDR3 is TGTGCCAGCAGCCCTGGGACAGGGGGCTCTGGGGCCAACGTCCTGACTTTC. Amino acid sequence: CASSPGTGGSGANVLTF.